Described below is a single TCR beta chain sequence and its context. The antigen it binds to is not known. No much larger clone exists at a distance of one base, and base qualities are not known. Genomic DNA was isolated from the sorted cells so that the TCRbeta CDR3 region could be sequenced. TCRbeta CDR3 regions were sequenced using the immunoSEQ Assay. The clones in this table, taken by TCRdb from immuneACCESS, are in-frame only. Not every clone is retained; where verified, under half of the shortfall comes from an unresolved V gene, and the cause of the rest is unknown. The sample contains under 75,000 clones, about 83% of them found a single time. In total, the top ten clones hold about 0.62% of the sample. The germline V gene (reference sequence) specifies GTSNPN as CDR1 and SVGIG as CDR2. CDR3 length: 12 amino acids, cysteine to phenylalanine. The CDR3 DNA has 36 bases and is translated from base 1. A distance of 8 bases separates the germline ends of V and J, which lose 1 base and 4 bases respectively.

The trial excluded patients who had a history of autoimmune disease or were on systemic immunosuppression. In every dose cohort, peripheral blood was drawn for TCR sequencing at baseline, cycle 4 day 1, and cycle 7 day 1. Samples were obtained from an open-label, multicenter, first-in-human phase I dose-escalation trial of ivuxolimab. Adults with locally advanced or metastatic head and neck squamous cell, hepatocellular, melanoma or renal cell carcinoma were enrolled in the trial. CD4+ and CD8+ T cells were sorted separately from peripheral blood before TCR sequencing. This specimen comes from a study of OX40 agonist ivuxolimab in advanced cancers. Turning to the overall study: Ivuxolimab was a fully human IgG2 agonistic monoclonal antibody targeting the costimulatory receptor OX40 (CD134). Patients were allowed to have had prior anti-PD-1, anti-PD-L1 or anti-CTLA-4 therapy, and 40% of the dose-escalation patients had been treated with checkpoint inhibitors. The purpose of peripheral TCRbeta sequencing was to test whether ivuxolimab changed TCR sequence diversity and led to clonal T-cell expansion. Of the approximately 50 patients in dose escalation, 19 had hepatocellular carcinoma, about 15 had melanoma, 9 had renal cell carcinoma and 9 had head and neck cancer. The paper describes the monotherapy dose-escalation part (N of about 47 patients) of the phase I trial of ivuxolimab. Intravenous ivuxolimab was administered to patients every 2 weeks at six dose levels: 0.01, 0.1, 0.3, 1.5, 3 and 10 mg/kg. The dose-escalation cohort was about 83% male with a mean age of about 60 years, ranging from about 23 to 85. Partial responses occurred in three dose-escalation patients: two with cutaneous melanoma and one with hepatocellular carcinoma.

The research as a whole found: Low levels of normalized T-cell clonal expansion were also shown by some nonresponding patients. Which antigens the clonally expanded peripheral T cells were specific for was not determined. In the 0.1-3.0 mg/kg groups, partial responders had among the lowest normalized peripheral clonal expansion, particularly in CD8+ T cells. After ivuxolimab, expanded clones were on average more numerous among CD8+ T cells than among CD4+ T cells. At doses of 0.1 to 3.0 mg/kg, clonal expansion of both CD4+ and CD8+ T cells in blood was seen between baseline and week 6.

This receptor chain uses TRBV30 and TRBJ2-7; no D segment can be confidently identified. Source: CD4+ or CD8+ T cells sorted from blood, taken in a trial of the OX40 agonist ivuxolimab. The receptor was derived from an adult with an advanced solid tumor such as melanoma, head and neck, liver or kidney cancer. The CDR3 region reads CAWSGGNYEQYF. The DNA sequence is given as TGTGCCTGGAGTGGGGGAAATTACGAGCAGTACTTC.